This entry is about one TCR beta chain. Its specific antigen is unknown. It has no much larger one-base neighbor in the sample; base qualities were not kept. These data originate in a study of T cell responses to AZD1222 COVID-19 vaccine (dated by TCRdb to about 2021). For context, the study as a whole: A total of approximately 230 trial participants underwent TCR sequencing, of whom 207 received two doses of AZD1222 and some 26 received two doses of the MenACWY control vaccine. Trial participants were enrolled into age subgroups of 18-55, 56-69 and 70-plus years, which contained around 150, 29 and 61 TCR-sequenced participants, respectively.

The time point label corresponds to: about 28 days (+/-7) after the second vaccine dose. AZD1222 recipients whose second dose came at about 4 weeks and those whose second dose came at about 12 weeks were combined into one group, since spike-specific TCR depth and breadth did not differ between the two schedules. Vaccinee samples came from UK trials COV001 and COV002, including a single-blind randomized controlled phase 2/3 trial of AZD1222 (ChAdOx1 nCoV-19) in healthy adults. Trial participant PBMC samples were collected at day 0 and day 28 after the second dose for TCRbeta chain sequencing. From the cysteine up to the phenylalanine, the CDR3 has a length of 13 residues. The DNA shown is the 39-base CDR3, in frame from base 1. CDR1 and CDR2 are drawn from the germline V gene (reference sequence): LNHDA, SQIVND. Relative to germline, V is 1 base shorter and J is 7 bases shorter, with 7 bases between their ends.

Here is what the overall study found, with its caveats: CD4 TCRs associated with the vaccine covered the entire spike protein, and the dominant responses were in regions 160-218 and 743-854. Participants were mostly white British and included more females than males, and it was suggested by the authors that clonal diversity may have been underestimated. Because no samples from the day 14 peak response were available, repertoires could be characterized only after the peak T cell response. Conclusions about previously exposed vaccinees were limited because only six or seven AZD1222 recipients were SARS-CoV-2 seropositive at baseline. After two AZD1222 doses, both the breadth and the depth of spike-specific TCRs were significantly higher than at day 0 and than in MenACWY recipients. Epitopes outside the regions mutated in the B.1.351 and B.1.1.7 variants were reportedly recognized by nearly half of the unique spike-specific TCRs. The 56-69-year group was small, and its depth increase did not reach significance, likely because of low power.

The CDR3 regions of human TCRbeta chains were analyzed by immunosequencing. Turning to the authors' computational methods: TCRs in the repertoires were matched against a reference library of SARS-CoV-2-specific TCRs that had been generated with the MIRA antigen-specificity platform. Breadth meant the fraction of unique TCRs that were SARS-CoV-2-associated, whereas depth meant the fraction of total T cells that were SARS-CoV-2-associated. Using the MIRA data, each spike-specific TCR was assigned both to the spike region to which the TCR was reactive and to a CD4 or CD8 class. Log10-transformed breadth and depth values were compared by one-way ANOVA with Sidak's multiple comparisons tests. Held by TCRdb, this immuneACCESS table contains in-frame sequences only and omits some clones. Under half of the omission traces to an unresolved V gene where checked; the cause of the rest is unknown. V and J calls and clone size follow that table, whereas D and trimming were derived from the DNA. Counted in this sample were about 26,000 clones; over 75% of them appeared once. The ten top clones hold roughly 2.5% of the sample.

Recombination connected TRBV19 to TRBJ1-4; the D gene lacks a confident call. This TCR came from an adult who received the AZD1222 COVID-19 vaccine. The sequencing here drew on peripheral blood, taken 28 days after the second AZD1222 dose. The DNA reads TGTGCCAGTAGTATAGCATCGGGTGAAAAACTGTTTTTT. Protein translation: CASSIASGEKLFF.